This TCR beta chain was documented in a study of shared clonotypes between healthy human individuals. For the study at large: Serving as donors were a couple of women and a few men, whose ages spanned 18 to 49.

Several immunoSEQ plates received, in even portions, the genomic DNA of each subset. It was about 190 ng DNA, 28,000 or so T cell genomes, that sorted-subset replicate PCRs used. The protocol was immunoSEQ multiplex PCR, while the TCRdb copy is restricted to in-frame clones and leaves out a portion. This repertoire shows around 2.1 million clones, 85% to 95% found once; its top ten account for under 2%. In the case of this clone: Its cognate antigen is unknown.

Trimming removed 0 bases at V and 1 base at J, with 9 bases between. The germline V gene has CDR1 MNHEY and CDR2 SVGAGI. This CDR3 has 15 residues. General study findings and limits: Naive subsets generally exceeded memory subsets in estimated richness.

CD8 cells classed as naive were CD45RO-negative and positively selected for CCR7, excluding terminally differentiated effector memory CD45RA+ cells. The chain links TRBV6-5 to TRBJ1-2; D is ambiguous. The clonotype was recovered from a man younger than 35 in good health. Some clones in this sample may be carry-over from other donors' samples. What was sequenced was naive CD8+ T cells from PBMCs. This CDR3 reads CASSYSLDFNYGYTF. The DNA of the CDR3 is TGTGCCAGCAGTTACTCGCTAGACTTTAACTATGGCTACACCTTC.